This T cell receptor (beta chain) was observed in a study of T cells after yellow fever vaccination. TCRdb re-called the 5' RACE reads through MiXCR, storing one row per CDR3 protein. The table lists 620,000 or so distinct CDR3 sequences, 9% to 15% of them singletons. This clonotype turned up a few times. The antigen is unknown. General observations from the study: Researchers noted that a small share of clonotypes showed up in both CD4 and CD8 compartments. Clones from primary vaccination mostly reappeared after the booster (about 97% CD4, approximately 86% CD8).

The sequence was collected from a man aged 25-40 years who received the YFV17D yellow fever vaccine. The sample consisted of PBMCs, taken on the day of the yellow fever booster vaccination.

CDR3 region: CASRPDRAHQPQHF. The CDR3 DNA reads as TGTGCCAGCAGACCAGACAGGGCCCATCAGCCCCAGCATTTT. The chain joins TRBV12-3 or TRBV12-4 to TRBJ1-5; 7 bases map to TRBD1. V was pared by 6 bases and J by 5 bases, with 7 bases of the junction left unmatched. This CDR3 comprises 14 residues.